This is a list of T cell receptor beta chains from one sample in a study of CD8 T cells in Susac syndrome. TCRdb passed the immunoSEQ multiplex PCR reads through MiXCR, listing each CDR3 protein once. The sample yields some 110,000 distinct CDR3 sequences, roughly 93% seen once. Sequenced sample: CD8+ T cells from PBMCs. These receptors were collected from a human donor with multiple sclerosis. Both conserved end residues are part of each CDR3. The order of the fields is clone size, J gene, V gene, D gene, CDR3 DNA, CDR3 protein. D genes are given only for firm matches. Expanded clones get a size class; other rows say once, few or many, or leave the size out.

. | TRBJ2-2 | TRBV2 | . | TGTGCCAGCAGTCACGGACGAGTAGGGGAGCTGTTTTTT | CASSHGRVGELFF
. | TRBJ2-1 | TRBV7-9 | . | TGTGCCAGCAGCTTACCCCCGGACTATCGTAACTACAATGAGCAGTTCTTC | CASSLPPDYRNYNEQFF
. | TRBJ1-2 | TRBV7-9 | TRBD1 | TGTGCCAGCAGCTCCGCTTCCGGGACAGGGTTTTTTGGCTATGGCTACACCTTC | CASSSASGTGFFGYGYTF
. | TRBJ2-7 | TRBV27 | TRBD2 | TGTGCCAGCAGTCCCGCGGGGGGACCGGGAGAGCAGTACTTC | CASSPAGGPGEQYF
. | TRBJ2-1 | TRBV5-1 | . | TGCGCCAGCAGCTTGGAACGGGAGTACAATGAGCAGTTCTTC | CASSLEREYNEQFF
. | TRBJ2-4 | TRBV7-9 | . | TGTGCCAGCAGCTTTGGGGTCAGACAGCCCGTAGCCAAAAACATTCAGTACTTC | CASSFGVRQPVAKNIQYF
. | TRBJ1-4 | TRBV4-1 | . | TGCGCCAGCAGCCAAGATCTACAGGCGGCTGAAAAACTGTTTTTT | CASSQDLQAAEKLFF
. | TRBJ1-5 | TRBV7-9 | . | TGTGCCAGCAGCTTAGAGTTGGTAGGAAATCAGCCCCAGCATTTT | CASSLELVGNQPQHF
. | TRBJ2-1 | TRBV24-1 | . | TGTGCCACCAGGGGGACGGATTACAATGAGCAGTTCTTC | CATRGTDYNEQFF
. | TRBJ2-1 | TRBV5-1 | . | TGCGCCAGCATTTCAGGGCATGAGCAGTTCTTC | CASISGHEQFF
. | TRBJ2-1 | TRBV30 | TRBD2 | TGTGCCTGGAGCCGGCTAGCGGGAGTATTCGATGAGCAGTTCTTC | CAWSRLAGVFDEQFF
. | TRBJ2-2 | TRBV27 | TRBD1 | TGTGCCAGCAGTTTATCGCACAGGGGGAACACCGGGGAGCTGTTTTTT | CASSLSHRGNTGELFF
. | TRBJ2-1 | TRBV5-1 | . | TGCGCCAGCAGCTTGGAAGGAGGGAAGGGAGCCGAGCAGTTCTTC | CASSLEGGKGAEQFF
. | TRBJ1-3 | TRBV29-1 | . | TGCAGCGTTTACGGGGCTGGAGGCACCATATATTTT | CSVYGAGGTIYF
. | TRBJ1-1 | TRBV5-1 | . | TGCGCCAGCAGCTTGCGAGAGAACACTGAAGCTTTCTTT | CASSLRENTEAFF
. | TRBJ1-5 | TRBV2 | TRBD1 | TGTGCCAGTGGAGGGGGCGAATCGTCGGTTAGCATTCAGCCCCAGCATTTT | CASGGGESSVSIQPQHF
few | TRBJ2-2 | TRBV15 | . | TGTGCCACCAGCAGAACACTTATCTCGAACACCGGGGAGCTGTTTTTT | CATSRTLISNTGELFF
. | TRBJ2-1 | TRBV13 | TRBD2 | TGTGCCAGCAGCGCACGACTAGCGGGGGAGTACAATGAGCAGTTCTTC | CASSARLAGEYNEQFF
. | TRBJ2-3 | TRBV24-1 | TRBD2 | TGTGCCACCACGGCGGGAGAAGGGAGGTATACGCAGTATTTT | CATTAGEGRYTQYF
. | TRBJ2-3 | TRBV24-1 | . | TGTGCCACCAGTACCCCTCCCGAGGATACGCGGTATTTT | CATSTPPEDTRYF
. | TRBJ2-5 | TRBV5-1 | TRBD2 | TGCGCCAGCAGCGCCTTTGTAGCGGGAGAGGGGGAGACCCAGTACTTC | CASSAFVAGEGETQYF
. | TRBJ2-5 | TRBV12-3/TRBV12-4 | . | TGTGCCAGCAGTGAGGGGAGAGAGGCCCAGTACTTC | CASSEGREAQYF
few | TRBJ2-7 | TRBV19 | TRBD1 | TGTGCCAGTACTCCCGGGACAGGCCCCTACGAGCAGTACTTC | CASTPGTGPYEQYF
. | TRBJ2-1 | TRBV5-1 | . | TGCGCCAGCAGCCCGGACGAGGGCAATGAGCAGTTCTTC | CASSPDEGNEQFF
. | TRBJ2-1 | TRBV7-9 | . | TGTGCCAGCAGCTTAGAGAGAAATGAGCAGTTCTTC | CASSLERNEQFF
. | TRBJ1-4 | TRBV6-6 | TRBD1 | TGTGCCAGCAGTACAGGGGCTGCAACTAATGAAAAACTGTTTTTT | CASSTGAATNEKLFF
. | TRBJ2-5 | TRBV7-9 | . | TGTGCCAGCAGCAGACCCGACAGGTTCTCAAGGGAGACCCAGTACTTC | CASSRPDRFSRETQYF
few | TRBJ2-7 | TRBV13 | . | TGTGCCAGCAGCAATTGGACAGAGCACTACGAGCAGTACTTC | CASSNWTEHYEQYF
few | TRBJ2-1 | TRBV5-6 | . | TGTGCCAGCAGCTTGGCAGTTTACAATGAGCAGTTCTTC | CASSLAVYNEQFF
. | TRBJ2-7 | TRBV4-1 | . | TGCGCCAGCAGCCAAGTCGTTAGGAGGGAGCTTCACGAGCAGTACTTC | CASSQVVRRELHEQYF
. | TRBJ1-2 | TRBV27 | TRBD1 | TGTGCCAGCAGCACAGGGGGCACGGGCTACACCTTC | CASSTGGTGYTF
. | TRBJ2-1 | TRBV12-3/TRBV12-4 | . | TGTGCCAGCAGTTTTGGCAGAAACAATGAGCAGTTCTTC | CASSFGRNNEQFF
. | TRBJ1-6 | TRBV4-1 | TRBD1 | TGCGCCAGCAGCCGGACAGGGGGAGGTTATAATTCACCCCTCCACTTT | CASSRTGGGYNSPLHF
. | TRBJ2-3 | TRBV27 | TRBD2 | TGTGCCAGCAATAGAGGGACTAGCGGAACAGATACGCAGTATTTT | CASNRGTSGTDTQYF
once | TRBJ2-3 | TRBV9 | TRBD2 | TGTGCCAGCAGCGTAGGATCGGGAGGATACCTGGGGGATACGCAGTATTTT | CASSVGSGGYLGDTQYF
. | TRBJ2-7 | TRBV6-6 | . | TGTGCCAGCAGTTACGGGGTCTCGCCTAGATACGAGCAGTACTTC | CASSYGVSPRYEQYF
. | TRBJ2-2 | TRBV10-3 | TRBD2 | TGTGCCATGGGGACTAGCGGAACCGGGGAGCTGTTTTTT | CAMGTSGTGELFF
. | TRBJ1-2 | TRBV5-1 | . | TGCGCCAGCAGCTTCCCAGGGAGTGACAGTGTCTTC | CASSFPGSDSVF
. | TRBJ2-3 | TRBV4-1 | . | TGCGCCAGCAGCCAGGTCGGGGGAGAAGGCACAGATACGCAGTATTTT | CASSQVGGEGTDTQYF
. | TRBJ2-3 | TRBV20-1 | . | TGCAGTGCTAGAGATCCAAGGAGCCCGGGGGGCACAGATACGCAGTATTTT | CSARDPRSPGGTDTQYF
. | TRBJ2-7 | TRBV9 | . | TGTGCCAGCAGCGGCCGGGACACCGGGTACGAGCAGTACTTC | CASSGRDTGYEQYF
. | TRBJ2-1 | TRBV4-1 | . | TGCGCCAGCAGCCAACTTAAGAGTGTGGATGAGCAGTTCTTC | CASSQLKSVDEQFF
. | TRBJ2-1 | TRBV23-1 | . | TGCGCCGGGGATCTGGGGGCTGTCTCCTACAATGAGCAGTTCTTC | CAGDLGAVSYNEQFF
. | TRBJ1-6 | TRBV4-1 | . | TGCGCCAGCAGCCTCCTAGCTGGGCCCCTCCACTTT | CASSLLAGPLHF
. | TRBJ1-3 | TRBV15 | . | TGTGCCACCAGCAGAGGTGTCGAGAAGTCTGGAAACACCATATATTTT | CATSRGVEKSGNTIYF
. | TRBJ1-1 | TRBV7-9 | . | TGTGCCAGCAGCTTGGCGACAGGCAGCAACACTGAAGCTTTCTTT | CASSLATGSNTEAFF